The sequence of this TCR beta chain was determined in a study of blood T cell repertoires in COVID-19. Seattle patient enrollment occurred during active infection, with longitudinal follow-up thereafter. Germline CDR1 DFQATT, CDR2 SNEGSKA (reference sequence). V gave up 3 bases and J gave up 3 bases, with 14 bases separating them. CDR3 length: 14 residues. In the authors' methods: Amplified reference gene primers provided the basis for estimating nucleated cell counts. Using immunoSEQ multiplex PCR, the repertoire was profiled, and TCRdb retains in-frame clones only, with some absent. V and J calls and clone size are as listed in that table; D and trimming were resolved from the DNA. The profile shows 400,000 or so clones, around 89% of them singletons.

This chain connects TRBV20-1 to TRBJ1-1, with unresolved D. The receptor comes from a middle-aged woman with COVID-19, enrolled during active disease. Sequenced: peripheral blood. CDR3 bases: TGCAGTGCTAGTTTGTCCACTACCGACACTGAAGCTTTCTTT. Protein product: CSASLSTTDTEAFF.